Below are 13 T cell receptor beta chains sequenced from a single sample in a study of cytomegalovirus exposure and HLA in healthy donors. The primer mix had 60 Vbeta and 13 Jbeta primers. Clones were sequenced by immunoSEQ multiplex PCR, and TCRdb holds only the in-frame ones, with some missing. The sample contains 55,000 or so clones, just under 85% of which appear only once. What was sequenced was PBMCs. These receptor sequences come from a man in his forties or fifties in good health and CMV-seronegative.

This rearrangement joins TRBV7-2 to TRBJ1-1; 8 bases fit TRBD1. The germline gives CDR1 SGHTA, CDR2 FQGNSA. After removal of 4 bases from V and 2 bases from J, the junction contained 3 bases not matched to a gene. This CDR3 has 14 amino acids. The CDR3 coding sequence is TGTGCCAGCAGCTCGGACAGGGTAAACACTGAAGCTTTCTTT. Translating gives CASSSDRVNTEAFF.

The chain is built from TRBV7-6 and TRBJ1-2; the D gene is possibly TRBD1 (5 bases). The CDR3 consists of 17 residues. The germline V and J ends were trimmed by 1 base and 5 bases, with 20 bases remaining between them. Germline lookup yields CDR1 SGHVS and CDR2 FNYEAQ. The CDR3 is CASSLDSVAGKGYGYTF. CDR3 nucleotides: TGTGCCAGCAGCTTAGATAGTGTAGCAGGGAAGGGGTATGGCTACACCTTC.

The CDR3 spells CASSEGTPSGNTIYF. CDR3 sequence (DNA): TGTGCCAGCAGTGAAGGGACACCGTCTGGAAACACCATATATTTT. The rearrangement joins TRBV6-4 to TRBJ1-3; tentative D call: TRBD1 (6 bases). With 3 bases removed from V and 1 base from J, the gap between germline ends came to 10 bases. CDR1 is MRHNA and CDR2 is SNTAGT in the germline V gene. CDR3 length: 15 amino acids.

This clone was observed a few times. The CDR3 coding sequence is TGTGCCACAGGGACAGGGGGCCAGAAATTGGATACGCAGTATTTT. This encodes CATGTGGQKLDTQYF. The genes are TRBV28 and TRBJ2-3; 12 nucleotides match TRBD1. This CDR3 contains 15 residues. CDR1 MDHEN and CDR2 SYDVKM come from the germline V gene. The J segment lost 6 bases and the V segment lost 10 bases, leaving 11 bases of the junction unmatched.

This chain connects TRBV7-2 to TRBJ1-5, with D perhaps TRBD1 (6 bases). Trimming took 5 bases from V and 6 from J, leaving 11 bases between them. CDR1 is SGHTA, CDR2 FQGNSA, per germline. This CDR3 is built from 13 residues. CDR3 sequence (DNA): TGTGCCAGCAGCCGAGGGACATTTCAGCCCCAGCATTTT. Protein product: CASSRGTFQPQHF.

V is TRBV7-3 and J is TRBJ2-5, with a tentative D call TRBD1 (6 bases). The CDR3 covers 14 residues. Germline CDR1 SGHTA, CDR2 FQGTGA. Deletions cut 4 bases from V and 1 base from J, with 10 bases between. The CDR3 sequence is CASSSGTSQETQYF. The CDR3 region has the DNA TGTGCCAGCAGCTCCGGGACAAGCCAAGAGACCCAGTACTTC.

The chain couples TRBV7-9 to TRBJ1-4, with TRBD1 identical over 11 bases. The CDR3 extends over 18 amino acids. CDR1 is SEHNR and CDR2 is FQNEAQ in the germline V gene (reference sequence). V shed 1 base, J shed 0 bases, and the junction held 4 bases outside the gene matches. This chain's CDR3 is CASSLGTGGAATNEKLFF. CDR3 sequence (DNA): TGTGCCAGCAGCTTAGGGACAGGGGGCGCCGCAACTAATGAAAAACTGTTTTTT.

In its sample, this clone was seen once. The rearrangement uses TRBV5-4 and TRBJ2-3; D is possibly TRBD1 (5 bases). The CDR3 consists of 13 residues. Germline values: CDR1 SGHNT, CDR2 YYREEE (reference sequence). Trimming removed 4 bases from V and 1 base from J, with 7 bases in between. The CDR3 DNA reads as TGTGCCAGCAGCACACAGGGCACAGATACGCAGTATTTT. Amino acid sequence: CASSTQGTDTQYF.

The chain recombines TRBV5-1 with TRBJ2-7; 9 bases fit TRBD1. Germline V gives CDR1 SGHRS, CDR2 YFSETQ. The CDR3 is 16 residues long. Trimming took 0 bases from V and 5 from J; bases not matched to a gene: 9. CDR3 sequence reads: CASSLVQGATVHEQYF. CDR3 nucleotides: TGCGCCAGCAGCTTGGTACAGGGGGCGACGGTCCACGAGCAGTACTTC.

This sequence joins TRBV5-1 and TRBJ2-7, with a possible D match to TRBD2 (7 bases). The CDR3 is 14 amino acids. Deletions cut 2 bases from V and 4 bases from J, with 13 bases between. CDR1 SGHRS and CDR2 YFSETQ come from the germline V gene. CDR3 region: CASSLSGGGYEQYF. The CDR3, as DNA: TGCGCCAGCAGCTTATCGGGGGGCGGGTACGAGCAGTACTTC.

V usage is TRBV15 and J usage is TRBJ2-5, with unresolved D. Per germline, CDR1 LNHNV and CDR2 YYDKDF (reference sequence). Trimming removed 0 bases from V and 2 bases from J, with 7 bases in between. The CDR3 is made up of 14 amino acids. The DNA of the CDR3 is TGTGCCACCAGCAGAGATCGGCGGCAAGAGACCCAGTACTTC. It encodes CATSRDRRQETQYF.

The chain has TRBV19 and TRBJ1-5; 9 nucleotides line up with TRBD1. This CDR3 comprises 14 residues. Losses at the gene ends were 7 bases for V and 4 bases for J; bases not matched to a gene: 5. CDR1 is LNHDA and CDR2 is SQIVND in the germline V gene (reference sequence). The CDR3 spells CASNLQGANQPQHF. The CDR3, as DNA: TGTGCCAGTAACCTACAGGGGGCGAATCAGCCCCAGCATTTT.

This clone was seen only a few times. The chain links TRBV5-1 to TRBJ1-2; possibly TRBD1 for D (5 bases). CDR3 size: 14 residues. V lost 2 bases and J 8 bases, leaving 16 bases between the germline ends. The germline gives CDR1 SGHRS, CDR2 YFSETQ. Here the CDR3 DNA reads TGCGCCAGCAGCTTAGGACAAGCTTCCCTCGGCTACACCTTC. This gives the protein CASSLGQASLGYTF. The full variable domain, in which reference TRBV5-1 and TRBJ1-2 provide the parts outside the CDR3, is KAGVTQTPRYLIKTRGQQVTLSCSPISGHRSVSWYQQTPGQGLQFLFEYFSETQRNKGNFPGRFSGRQFSNSRSEMNVSTLELGDSALYLCASSLGQASLGYTFGSGTRLTVV.